This T cell receptor beta chain was identified in a study of cytomegalovirus exposure and HLA in healthy donors. Across the study: Earlier, some 180 million T cells were analyzed, and some 120 million unique TCR beta sequences were found among them. General study points: TCR beta chain V- and J-gene trimming was linked, in a later analysis, to a missense variant in DCLRE1C. Most CMV-associated TCR beta chains appeared HLA-restricted in a later analysis.

In regard to this clone: Its specificity is unknown.

V was pared by 6 bases and J by 15 bases, with 18 bases between. Germline CDR1 reads LNHDA; CDR2 reads SQIVND (reference sequence). This CDR3 is built from 12 residues. The PCR made use of 60 Vbeta and 13 Jbeta primers. Profiled with immunoSEQ multiplex PCR; TCRdb holds only in-frame clones, not every one. The sample lists roughly 150,000 clones, about 80% occurring once. Sequences were obtained from PBMCs. The clonotype comes from a girl between 10 and 17 years old in good health and CMV-seropositive. The chain couples TRBV19 to TRBJ2-1; a possible D gene is TRBD1 (6 bases). The CDR3 loop is CASSLPETGLFF. The CDR3 DNA reads as TGTGCCAGTAGCCTTCCCGAGACAGGTCTGTTCTTC.